These T cell receptor beta chains were read from a single sample in a study of metastatic and nonmetastatic thyroid tumors. TCRdb re-clonotyped the PCR reads through MiXCR. Of some 93,000 clones listed, 9.5% to 15% were seen once; the top ten hold roughly 10%. Source material: blood. Receptor source: a female donor with papillary thyroid cancer or a benign thyroid nodule (not recorded which). Some clones in this sample may be carry-over from other donors' samples. The CDR3 runs from the conserved cysteine through the conserved F or W. The order of the fields is clone size, V gene, D gene, J gene, CDR3 DNA, CDR3 protein. D genes are given only for firm matches. A clone size is listed for some rows: how often the clone was seen (once, few, many), or a class if it is expanded.

abundance: NA; v_gene: TRBV19; d_gene: NA; j_gene: TRBJ2-5; CDR3nt: TGTGCCAGTAGTGCGTGGGAGGTAGAGACCCAGTACTTC; CDR3aa: CASSAWEVETQYF
abundance: many; v_gene: TRBV6-2/TRBV6-3; d_gene: NA; j_gene: TRBJ2-7; CDR3nt: TGTGCCAGCAGTTACGAGGGGACGGGAGCCTACGAGCAGTACTTC; CDR3aa: CASSYEGTGAYEQYF
abundance: many; v_gene: TRBV20-1; d_gene: NA; j_gene: TRBJ2-1; CDR3nt: TGCAGTGCCGATCAAGGGACAAACTACAATGAGCAGTTCTTC; CDR3aa: CSADQGTNYNEQFF
abundance: many; v_gene: TRBV19; d_gene: TRBD1; j_gene: TRBJ2-7; CDR3nt: TGTGCCAGTAGCACAAAATTAACAGGGGTCCGCGAGCAGTACTTC; CDR3aa: CASSTKLTGVREQYF
abundance: many; v_gene: TRBV12-3/TRBV12-4; d_gene: NA; j_gene: TRBJ2-1; CDR3nt: TGTGCCAGCACCACACAGGAGGTCTACAATGAGCAGTTCTTC; CDR3aa: CASTTQEVYNEQFF
abundance: few; v_gene: TRBV12-3/TRBV12-4; d_gene: TRBD1; j_gene: TRBJ2-1; CDR3nt: TGTGCCAGCGCCCTCTCGGCTCCAGGGGGTTCGGTTGAGCAGTTCTTC; CDR3aa: CASALSAPGGSVEQFF
abundance: many; v_gene: TRBV10-3; d_gene: TRBD2; j_gene: TRBJ2-7; CDR3nt: TGTGCCACCGGGGGGGGTTACGAGCAGTACTTC; CDR3aa: CATGGGYEQYF
abundance: NA; v_gene: TRBV25-1; d_gene: NA; j_gene: TRBJ2-5; CDR3nt: TGTGCCAGCAGTGGGGGGAACCAAGAGACCCAGTACTTC; CDR3aa: CASSGGNQETQYF
abundance: many; v_gene: TRBV4-3; d_gene: NA; j_gene: TRBJ2-3; CDR3nt: TGCGCCAGCAGCCAAGAACGGGGCGGTGGGATCGGTACGCAGTATTTT; CDR3aa: CASSQERGGGIGTQYF
abundance: many; v_gene: TRBV5-1; d_gene: NA; j_gene: TRBJ1-1; CDR3nt: TGCGCCAGCAGCTTGGGGGGCACCTTCTCCGGGACTGAAGCTTTCTTT; CDR3aa: CASSLGGTFSGTEAFF
abundance: many; v_gene: TRBV12-3/TRBV12-4; d_gene: NA; j_gene: TRBJ1-4; CDR3nt: TGTGCCAGCAGTTTTTGGACAGCAGCCGAAACTGATGAAAAACTGTTTTTT; CDR3aa: CASSFWTAAETDEKLFF
abundance: many; v_gene: TRBV6-1; d_gene: NA; j_gene: TRBJ2-7; CDR3nt: TGTGCCAGCACCAATCCAGAGGGGTCCTACGAGCAGTACTTC; CDR3aa: CASTNPEGSYEQYF
abundance: many; v_gene: TRBV19; d_gene: NA; j_gene: TRBJ2-1; CDR3nt: TGTGCCAGTACCCCGACAGCCATGAACAATGAGCAGTTCTTC; CDR3aa: CASTPTAMNNEQFF
abundance: many; v_gene: TRBV4-2; d_gene: TRBD2; j_gene: TRBJ2-3; CDR3nt: TGTGCCAGCAGCCTTGCGGGAGGAACCACAGATACGCAGTATTTT; CDR3aa: CASSLAGGTTDTQYF
abundance: many; v_gene: TRBV4-3; d_gene: NA; j_gene: TRBJ1-1; CDR3nt: TGCGCCAGCAGCCAAGATGTGGGGGGGAACACTGAAGCTTTCTTT; CDR3aa: CASSQDVGGNTEAFF
abundance: NA; v_gene: TRBV10-3; d_gene: NA; j_gene: TRBJ2-3; CDR3nt: TGTGCCATCAGTGATGTGTCCCATGCGGTAGCGGTAGGTAAGGATACGCAGTATTTT; CDR3aa: CAISDVSHAVAVGKDTQYF
abundance: many; v_gene: TRBV19; d_gene: NA; j_gene: TRBJ2-3; CDR3nt: TGTGCCAGTAGTATCACACTAGTGAACAGGGCAGATACGCAGTATTTT; CDR3aa: CASSITLVNRADTQYF
abundance: many; v_gene: TRBV20-1; d_gene: TRBD2; j_gene: TRBJ2-1; CDR3nt: TGCAGTGCTAGAGACCCGACTAGCGCGCAGTACAATGAGCAGTTCTTC; CDR3aa: CSARDPTSAQYNEQFF
abundance: many; v_gene: TRBV6-4; d_gene: TRBD2; j_gene: TRBJ2-1; CDR3nt: TGTGCCAGCAGTGAAAAGGCGGGAGGGCCAACTGAGCAGTTCTTC; CDR3aa: CASSEKAGGPTEQFF
abundance: many; v_gene: TRBV5-6; d_gene: NA; j_gene: TRBJ2-1; CDR3nt: TGTGCCAGCAGCCTCACATTGGGGGCCCTCCGCGAGCAGTTCTTC; CDR3aa: CASSLTLGALREQFF
abundance: many; v_gene: TRBV2; d_gene: NA; j_gene: TRBJ2-7; CDR3nt: TGTGCCAGCACCCGACAGATCTACGAGCAGTACTTC; CDR3aa: CASTRQIYEQYF
abundance: many; v_gene: TRBV7-8; d_gene: TRBD1; j_gene: TRBJ2-1; CDR3nt: TGTGCCAGCAGCTCCGGACAGGGGGTACTCAATGAGCAGTTCTTC; CDR3aa: CASSSGQGVLNEQFF
abundance: NA; v_gene: TRBV6-2/TRBV6-3; d_gene: TRBD2; j_gene: TRBJ2-1; CDR3nt: TGTACCAGCAGGGTGGGAGCGGGGCATGAGCATTTCTTC; CDR3aa: CTSRVGAGHEHFF
abundance: many; v_gene: TRBV28; d_gene: NA; j_gene: TRBJ1-1; CDR3nt: TGTGCCAGCAGTTTCGGGGGGGCTAGGTCTGAAGCTTTCTTT; CDR3aa: CASSFGGARSEAFF
abundance: many; v_gene: TRBV5-1; d_gene: NA; j_gene: TRBJ1-5; CDR3nt: TGCGCCAGCAGCTTAGAGGAGGGGGGGAACCTGGGGAATCAGCCCCAGCATTTT; CDR3aa: CASSLEEGGNLGNQPQHF
abundance: many; v_gene: TRBV10-3; d_gene: TRBD1; j_gene: TRBJ1-6; CDR3nt: TGTGCCATCAGTGAGTCTTCCCTTCGACAGGGTAATTCACCCCTCCACTTT; CDR3aa: CAISESSLRQGNSPLHF
abundance: NA; v_gene: TRBV28; d_gene: NA; j_gene: TRBJ2-7; CDR3nt: TGTGCCAGCATAGGGGCAGGCGGATCAAGCGAGCAGTACTTC; CDR3aa: CASIGAGGSSEQYF
abundance: many; v_gene: TRBV4-3; d_gene: NA; j_gene: TRBJ1-1; CDR3nt: TGCGCCAGCAGCCAAGTAGGGGGGAGGGCCACTGAAGCTTTCTTT; CDR3aa: CASSQVGGRATEAFF
abundance: many; v_gene: TRBV9; d_gene: NA; j_gene: TRBJ2-3; CDR3nt: TGTGCCAGCAGCGTAGGGACTCGCACAGATACGCAGTATTTT; CDR3aa: CASSVGTRTDTQYF
abundance: many; v_gene: TRBV24-1; d_gene: NA; j_gene: TRBJ1-5; CDR3nt: TGTGCCACCAGTTCTGGGTTTAGCAATCAGCCCCAGCATTTT; CDR3aa: CATSSGFSNQPQHF